The 14 T cell receptor beta chains below all came from one sample that was sequenced in a study of response to subunit inactivated influenza vaccine. TCRdb used MiXCR to reprocess the RT-PCR reads, holding one entry per CDR3 protein. The sample records roughly 500,000 distinct CDR3 sequences, 25% being singletons. Sequenced here: CD4+ T cells sorted from PBMCs, sampled roughly 5 days after vaccination. The receptors derive from a middle-aged man who received an inactivated influenza vaccine.

In this sample, this clonotype turned up many times. The chain couples TRBV11-2 to TRBJ2-1; D may be TRBD2 (5 bases). The CDR3 length is 14 residues. Trimming left V 5 bases short and J 4 bases short, with 12 bases between. Germline V lookup: CDR1 SGHAT, CDR2 FQNNGV. CDR3: CASSLTTGYNEQFF. The CDR3, as DNA: TGTGCCAGCAGCCTGACAACGGGGTACAATGAGCAGTTCTTC.

The rearrangement uses TRBV20-1 and TRBJ2-7; 11 bases align to TRBD2. With 2 bases clipped from V and 2 bases from J, the junction kept 8 bases outside the gene matches. There are 16 residues in the CDR3. CDR1 DFQATT and CDR2 SNEGSKA come from the germline V gene (reference sequence). The CDR3 is CSARSKLAGVPYEQYF. Here the CDR3 DNA reads TGCAGTGCTAGATCGAAACTAGCGGGAGTTCCCTACGAGCAGTACTTC.

This chain connects TRBV7-9 to TRBJ2-1; 8 nucleotides line up with TRBD1. The ends lost 6 bases at V and 8 bases at J; junction bases unmatched: 6. The CDR3 contains 13 residues. Looked up from germline, CDR1 is SEHNR and CDR2 is FQNEAQ (reference sequence). CDR3 sequence reads: CASRRTGPYEQFF. For the CDR3, the DNA is TGTGCCAGCAGACGGACAGGGCCGTATGAGCAGTTCTTC.

This chain uses TRBV25-1 with TRBJ2-5, with 7 bases aligning to TRBD1. The ends lost 5 bases at V and 5 bases at J; junction bases unmatched: 11. This CDR3 region has 15 residues. Germline loops: CDR1 MGHDK, CDR2 SYGVNS. The CDR3 nucleotides read TGTGCCAGCAGTAGACAGGGAAGTCGTATGGAGACCCAGTACTTC. It codes for CASSRQGSRMETQYF.

In its sample, this clonotype was seen a few times. This sequence joins TRBV28 and TRBJ1-2; 9 positions match TRBD1. The trim removed 5 bases at V and 5 bases at J, leaving 6 bases unmatched. The germline CDR1 and CDR2 sequences are MDHEN and SYDVKM. CDR3 size: 14 residues. The CDR3 DNA follows: TGTGCCAGCAGTCCGGGGACAGGGTGGTATGGCTACACCTTC. It specifies CASSPGTGWYGYTF.

This clonotype was observed a handful of times. The rearrangement uses TRBV11-2 and TRBJ1-6; TRBD1 agrees at 7 bases. CDR3 length: 18 amino acids. Trimming at V came to 2 bases and at J to 3 bases, leaving 10 bases not matched to a gene. Germline lookup yields CDR1 SGHAT and CDR2 FQNNGV. The CDR3 spells CASSLRTGRFGYNSPLHF. The CDR3 bases are TGTGCCAGCAGCTTAAGGACAGGAAGGTTCGGCTATAATTCACCCCTCCACTTT.

A remark on this clonotype: The junction does not match germline at one end; this may be a read error. The chain carries TRBV5-5 and TRBJ1-1, with D possibly being TRBD1 (5 bases). The germline V gene has CDR1 SGHKS and CDR2 YYEKEE (reference sequence). The CDR3 consists of 15 residues. CDR3 in DNA: TGTGTCAGCAGCTTTGCCGGGGGACCTAACACTGAAGCTTTCTTT. This sequence encodes CVSSFAGGPNTEAFF.

This clonotype was detected a few times. The chain is built from TRBV11-1 and TRBJ2-1; TRBD1 matches at 8 bases. This CDR3 region has 19 residues. V dropped 7 bases and J dropped 4; count of bases not matched to a gene: 21. Looked up from germline, CDR1 is SGHAT and CDR2 is FQDESV (reference sequence). CDR3 in amino acids: CASTNVGQGRIRWYNEQFF. The CDR3 bases are TGTGCCAGCACAAATGTCGGACAGGGAAGGATTAGGTGGTACAATGAGCAGTTCTTC.

This chain joins TRBV6-2 or TRBV6-3 and TRBJ2-3; the D is unclear. Germline CDR1 MNHEY, CDR2 SVGEGT. The CDR3 sequence is 13 residues long. The V end was cut by 5 bases, the J end by 2 bases, with 8 bases between. The CDR3 here is CASSQHFTDTQYF. CDR3 DNA: TGTGCCAGCAGTCAGCATTTCACAGATACGCAGTATTTT.

This clonotype has just a few counts. The chain has TRBV20-1 and TRBJ2-1; 11 nucleotides align to TRBD2. With 6 bases clipped from V and 3 bases from J, the junction kept 4 bases outside the gene matches. The germline V gene has CDR1 DFQATT and CDR2 SNEGSKA (reference sequence). The CDR3 is 14 residues long. CDR3 DNA sequence: TGCAGTGCGGTTACTAGCGGGGGCTACAATGAGCAGTTCTTC. This sequence encodes CSAVTSGGYNEQFF.

This clonotype was detected a few times. The chain employs TRBV6-5 and TRBJ1-5; TRBD1 agrees at 7 bases. The CDR3 spans 15 residues. The J segment lost 6 bases and the V segment lost 4 bases, leaving 9 bases of the junction unmatched. Germline V CDR1 and CDR2: MNHEY, SVGAGI. CDR3 amino acids: CASSSPQGGSQPQHF. The CDR3, as DNA: TGTGCCAGCAGTTCCCCCCAGGGGGGTTCTCAGCCCCAGCATTTT.

J is TRBJ2-7 and V is TRBV9, with D possibly TRBD2 on 6 matching bases. Germline V gene sequence: CDR1 SGDLS, CDR2 YYNGEE. The V end was cut by 2 bases, the J end by 3 bases, with 15 bases between. CDR3 length: 15 residues. CDR3 sequence (DNA): TGTGCCAGCAGCGTGGGGGACTTTTCTTTCTACGAGCAGTACTTC. This codes for CASSVGDFSFYEQYF. Using reference TRBV9 and TRBJ2-7 for the parts outside the CDR3, the full variable domain is DSGVTQTPKHLITATGQRVTLRCSPRSGDLSVYWYQQSLDQGLQFLIQYYNGEERAKGNILERFSAQQFPDLHSELNLSSLELGDSALYFCASSVGDFSFYEQYFGPGTRLTVT.

The rearrangement joins TRBV5-1 to TRBJ2-6, with 9 bases identical to TRBD1. V trimming: 6 bases; J trimming: 1 base; junction bases outside the gene matches: 8. From germline, CDR1 is SGHRS and CDR2 YFSETQ. This CDR3 is built from 17 residues. CDR3 sequence: CASNTGQGSSGANVLTF. For the CDR3, the DNA is TGCGCCAGCAACACGGGACAGGGTAGTTCTGGGGCCAACGTCCTGACTTTC.

The gene calls are TRBV29-1 and TRBJ1-2; D is unresolved. Germline V gives CDR1 SQVTM, CDR2 ANQGSEA. The CDR3 length is 14 residues. The germline V and J ends were trimmed by 6 bases and 0 bases, with 14 bases remaining between them. This CDR3 reads CSVRRASANYGYTF. The CDR3, as DNA: TGCAGCGTCCGTCGGGCCTCAGCTAACTATGGCTACACCTTC.